This T cell receptor (beta chain) was sequenced for a study of blood T cell repertoires in COVID-19. Turning to the study itself: T cells, B-cell-depleted T cells, or PBMCs provided the cDNA or gDNA that served as material.

Trimming took off 1 base at V and 6 bases at J, with 12 bases between the two ends. Germline CDR1 MGHRA, CDR2 YSYEKL. CDR3 length equals 14 residues. Original handling: Amplifying reference gene primers gave estimates of nucleated cell counts. TCRdb's table, derived via immunoSEQ multiplex PCR, lists solely in-frame clones and lacks some. V, J and clone size reflect that table, while D and trimming were determined from the DNA. The table records tens of thousands of clones, roughly 82% of them present only once. The TCR was taken from a human donor in a cohort sampled during active COVID-19. Sequenced input: peripheral blood. The V and J genes are TRBV4-1 and TRBJ1-1; D uncertain. This CDR3 is CASSQVGFTPEAFF. CDR3 DNA sequence: TGCGCCAGCAGCCAAGTCGGTTTCACCCCTGAAGCTTTCTTT.